The 18 T cell receptor beta chains reported below all come from one sample, sequenced in a study of blood T cell repertoires in COVID-19. Profiled with immunoSEQ multiplex PCR; TCRdb holds only in-frame clones, not every one. The sample contains some 130,000 clones, just under 85% of which appear only once. Material for sequencing was peripheral blood. These receptors originate from a human donor in a cohort sampled during active COVID-19.

This clone appeared once. This sequence joins TRBV5-6 and TRBJ2-1; TRBD2 aligns across 9 bases. CDR1 and CDR2 (germline): SGHDT, YYEEEE. V shed 0 bases and J 2 bases; nucleotides not matched to a gene: 3. The length of the CDR3 is 16 residues. CDR3: CASSLGSGGPYNEQFF. The CDR3 DNA is TGTGCCAGCAGCTTGGGCAGCGGGGGGCCCTACAATGAGCAGTTCTTC.

The gene calls are TRBV7-8 and TRBJ2-7, with a tentative D call TRBD2 (5 bases). The germline CDR1 and CDR2 sequences are SGHVS and FQNEAQ. The CDR3 has 13 amino acids. V shed 5 bases and J shed 9 bases, with 17 bases lying between them. In DNA, the CDR3 is TGTGCCAGCAGCCCCGATAGCGTCTCCGGGCAGTACTTC. It is translated as CASSPDSVSGQYF.

The CDR3 loop reads CASRGGQGNNSPLHF. The CDR3 nucleotides are TGTGCCAGCAGGGGAGGACAGGGGAACAATTCACCCCTCCACTTT. The chain has TRBV6-5 and TRBJ1-6; 9 bases match TRBD1. This CDR3 contains 15 residues. V lost 6 bases, J lost 7 bases, and 7 bases stayed unmatched. The germline CDR1 and CDR2 sequences are MNHEY and SVGAGI.

CDR3 DNA: TGCGCCAGCAGCGAGACTAGCGGGGGGCTGAACACCGGGGAGCTGTTTTTT. This codes for CASSETSGGLNTGELFF. The chain uses TRBV5-1 and TRBJ2-2; 13 bases line up with TRBD2. CDR1 and CDR2 from the germline V gene are SGHRS and YFSETQ. The CDR3 extends over 17 amino acids. V lost 4 bases and J lost 1; bases outside the gene matches: 4.

The chain uses TRBV5-1 and TRBJ2-7; TRBD1 matches at 10 bases. After removal of 3 bases from V and 7 bases from J, the junction contained 1 base not matched to a gene. Per germline, CDR1 SGHRS and CDR2 YFSETQ. This CDR3 region has 12 residues. CDR3 sequence (DNA): TGCGCCAGCAGCTCGGGACAGGGGGAGCAGTACTTC. This encodes CASSSGQGEQYF.

The chain carries TRBV18 and TRBJ1-6, with D possibly matching TRBD1 (6 bases). This CDR3 spans 16 amino acids. Between the trimmed V and J ends, which lost 3 bases and 10 bases, there was a span of 19 bases. Germline CDR1 is KGHSH and CDR2 is LQKENI. CDR3 residues: CASSPRTASLASPLHF. In DNA, the CDR3 is TGTGCCAGCTCACCTCGGACAGCCAGCCTAGCATCACCCCTCCACTTT. The complete variable domain, with remaining parts taken from reference TRBV18 and TRBJ1-6, reads NAGVMQNPRHLVRRRGQEARLRCSPMKGHSHVYWYRQLPEEGLKFMVYLQKENIIDESGMPKERFSAEFPKEGPSILRIQQVVRGDSAAYFCASSPRTASLASPLHFGNGTRLTVT.

The chain employs TRBV13 and TRBJ2-1; TRBD2 is a possible D gene (5 bases). Germline V gives CDR1 PRHDT, CDR2 FYEKMQ (reference sequence). The germline V and J ends were trimmed by 1 base and 7 bases, with 8 bases remaining between them. The CDR3 runs 13 residues. The CDR3 loop is CASSLVRVNEQFF. The CDR3 DNA is TGTGCCAGCAGCTTAGTGAGGGTGAATGAGCAGTTCTTC.

The V gene is TRBV7-6, the J gene TRBJ2-5, with D possibly being TRBD2 (6 bases). The V gene lost 5 bases and the J gene lost 5 bases, with 18 bases spanning the gap. The CDR3 runs 15 residues. In germline, CDR1 is SGHVS, CDR2 FNYEAQ. This chain's CDR3 is CASSRRGPIRETQYF. CDR3 in DNA: TGTGCCAGCAGCAGGCGGGGCCCAATCAGGGAGACCCAGTACTTC.

This chain connects TRBV30 to TRBJ2-1, with TRBD2 matching 11 bases. With V trimmed by 7 bases and J by 4 bases, 3 bases remained unmatched. CDR1 and CDR2 (germline): GTSNPN, SVGIG (reference sequence). The CDR3 is 13 residues long. This CDR3 is CAYRTSGYNEQFF. The DNA for the CDR3 is TGTGCCTACAGGACTAGCGGGTACAATGAGCAGTTCTTC.

The chain joins TRBV16 to TRBJ2-7; a weak D match, TRBD2 (6 bases). Trimming pared 5 bases from V and 1 base from J, leaving 18 bases between. Germline CDR1 reads KGHSY; CDR2 reads FQNENV. CDR3 length: 16 amino acids. The CDR3 region has the DNA TGTGCCAGCAGCAACCCGGGGGAAAGGTTGTCCTACGAGCAGTACTTC. This gives the protein CASSNPGERLSYEQYF.

The table lists this clone with a few counts. The rearrangement links TRBV2 to TRBJ2-3, with TRBD2 matching over 8 bases. The CDR3 runs 16 residues. The V and J ends lost 6 bases and 2 bases, in that order; junction bases with no gene match: 10. From germline, CDR1 is SNHLY and CDR2 FYNNEI. The CDR3, as DNA: TGTGCCAGCAGAAAGGTACTAGCGGCTAACACAGATACGCAGTATTTT. This sequence encodes CASRKVLAANTDTQYF.

CDR3 amino acids: CATSDTVGPQHF. In DNA form, the CDR3 reads TGTGCCACCAGTGACACAGTGGGCCCCCAGCATTTT. This chain connects TRBV24-1 to TRBJ1-5, with D unclear. This CDR3 has 12 residues. CDR1 is KGHDR, CDR2 SFDVKD, per germline. Deletions cut 4 bases from V and 10 bases from J, with 10 bases between.

The rearrangement joins TRBV2 to TRBJ2-3; possibly TRBD2 for D (7 bases). Germline V lookup: CDR1 SNHLY, CDR2 FYNNEI. Trimming took 4 bases from V and 4 from J, leaving 18 bases between them. CDR3 length equals 16 residues. The CDR3 spells CASSVVRGGVADTQYF. The CDR3 coding sequence is TGTGCCAGCAGTGTCGTTAGGGGGGGGGTTGCAGATACGCAGTATTTT.

V gene TRBV19 combines with J gene TRBJ1-1; possibly TRBD1 for D (6 bases). V dropped 7 bases and J dropped 5 bases, with 20 bases sitting between them. The germline V gene encodes CDR1 LNHDA and CDR2 SQIVND (reference sequence). The CDR3 length is 15 residues. The DNA of the CDR3 is TGTGCCAGTAAAGGCCGTATTTGGGGGCCTACTGAAGCTTTCTTT. Protein sequence: CASKGRIWGPTEAFF.

This clone has only a few counts. V usage is TRBV5-6 and J usage is TRBJ1-2, with a possible D match to TRBD1 (6 bases). The CDR3 is 16 residues long. Germline-derived CDR1 and CDR2 are SGHDT and YYEEEE. Trimming removed 4 bases from V and 2 bases from J, with 18 bases in between. The CDR3, as DNA: TGTGCCAGCAGCACCGACGGACAGAGTCTAAACTATGGCTACACCTTC. It is translated as CASSTDGQSLNYGYTF.

The genes are TRBV4-1 and TRBJ1-1; 7 positions match TRBD1. The CDR3 extends over 15 amino acids. J was trimmed by 6 bases and V by 4 bases; bases with no gene match: 11. Germline CDR1 reads MGHRA; CDR2 reads YSYEKL. CDR3 amino acids: CASSPGDRVEAEAFF. The CDR3 DNA follows: TGCGCCAGCAGCCCGGGTGACAGGGTTGAGGCTGAAGCTTTCTTT.

The chain couples TRBV19 to TRBJ2-1; TRBD2 matches 8 bases. The CDR3 has 16 amino acids. Germline-derived CDR1 and CDR2 are LNHDA and SQIVND (reference sequence). With V trimmed by 0 bases and J by 10 bases, 11 bases remained unmatched. The DNA of the CDR3 is TGTGCCAGTAGTATAGATCCCGGGACTAGTAGCAACGAGCAGTTCTTC. This gives the protein CASSIDPGTSSNEQFF.

This sequence joins TRBV28 and TRBJ1-5; D not resolved. The V gene's germline CDR1 is MDHEN and CDR2 SYDVKM. With 6 bases removed from V and 2 bases from J, the gap between germline ends came to 5 bases. CDR3 length: 12 amino acids. The DNA for the CDR3 is TGTGCCAGCAGGCAGGGCAATCAGCCCCAGCATTTT. Amino acid sequence: CASRQGNQPQHF.